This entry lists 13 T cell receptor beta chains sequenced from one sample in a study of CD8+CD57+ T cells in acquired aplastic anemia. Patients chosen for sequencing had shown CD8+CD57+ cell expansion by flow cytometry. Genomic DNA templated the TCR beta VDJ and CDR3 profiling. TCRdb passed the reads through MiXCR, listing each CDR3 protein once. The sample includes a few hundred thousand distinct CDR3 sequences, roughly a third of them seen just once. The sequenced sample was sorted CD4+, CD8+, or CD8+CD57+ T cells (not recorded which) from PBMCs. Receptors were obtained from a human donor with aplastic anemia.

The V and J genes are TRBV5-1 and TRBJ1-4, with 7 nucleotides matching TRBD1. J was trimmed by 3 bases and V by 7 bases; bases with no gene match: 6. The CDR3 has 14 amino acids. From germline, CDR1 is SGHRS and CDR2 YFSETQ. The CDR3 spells CASGQGEANEKLFF. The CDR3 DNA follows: TGCGCCAGCGGCCAGGGGGAGGCTAATGAAAAACTGTTTTTT.

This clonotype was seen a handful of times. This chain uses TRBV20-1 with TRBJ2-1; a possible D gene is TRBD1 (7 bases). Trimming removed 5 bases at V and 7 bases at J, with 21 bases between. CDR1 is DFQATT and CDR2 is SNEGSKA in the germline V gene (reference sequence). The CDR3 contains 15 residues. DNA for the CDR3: TGCAGTGCTGTTAGCGGCGGCAGGGGGTTGAATGAGCAGTTCTTC. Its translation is CSAVSGGRGLNEQFF.

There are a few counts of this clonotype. The CDR3 is CASSPTFAGAADTQYF. The CDR3 DNA reads TGTGCCAGCAGCCCCACGTTCGCGGGAGCCGCAGATACGCAGTATTTT. The chain joins TRBV9 to TRBJ2-3; 7 nucleotides match TRBD2. The CDR3 extends over 16 amino acids. Germline CDR1 reads SGDLS; CDR2 reads YYNGEE. Trimming at V came to 4 bases and at J to 4 bases, leaving 12 bases not matched to a gene.

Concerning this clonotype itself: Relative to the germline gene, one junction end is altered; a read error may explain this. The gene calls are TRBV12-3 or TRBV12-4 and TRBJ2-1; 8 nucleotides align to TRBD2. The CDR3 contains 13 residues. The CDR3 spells CASRLAGLNEQFF. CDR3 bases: TGTGCCAGCAGATTAGCGGGGCTCAATGAGCAGTTCTTC.

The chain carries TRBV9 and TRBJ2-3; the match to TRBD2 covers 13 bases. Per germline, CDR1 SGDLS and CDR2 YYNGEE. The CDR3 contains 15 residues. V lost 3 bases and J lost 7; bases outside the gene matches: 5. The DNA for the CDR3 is TGTGCCAGCAGCGGAACTAGCGGGGGGGCAAATACGCAGTATTTT. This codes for CASSGTSGGANTQYF.

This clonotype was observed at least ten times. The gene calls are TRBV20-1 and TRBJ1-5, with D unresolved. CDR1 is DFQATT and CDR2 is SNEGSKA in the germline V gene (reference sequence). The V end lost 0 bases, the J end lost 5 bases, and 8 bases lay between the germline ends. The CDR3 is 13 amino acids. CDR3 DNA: TGCAGTGCTAGAGACCCTACCGATCAGCCCCAGCATTTT. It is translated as CSARDPTDQPQHF.

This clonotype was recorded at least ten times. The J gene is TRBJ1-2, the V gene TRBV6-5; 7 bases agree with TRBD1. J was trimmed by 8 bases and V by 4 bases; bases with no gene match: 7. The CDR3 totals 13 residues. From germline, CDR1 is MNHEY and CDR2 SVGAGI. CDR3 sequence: CASSFPGGGGYTF. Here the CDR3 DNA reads TGTGCCAGCAGTTTTCCAGGGGGAGGCGGCTACACCTTC.

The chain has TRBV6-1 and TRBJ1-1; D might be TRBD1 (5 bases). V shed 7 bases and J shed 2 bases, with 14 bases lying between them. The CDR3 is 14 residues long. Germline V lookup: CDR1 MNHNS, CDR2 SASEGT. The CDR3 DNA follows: TGTGCCAGCACCCGGACAAGGTCAAACACTGAAGCTTTCTTT. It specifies CASTRTRSNTEAFF.

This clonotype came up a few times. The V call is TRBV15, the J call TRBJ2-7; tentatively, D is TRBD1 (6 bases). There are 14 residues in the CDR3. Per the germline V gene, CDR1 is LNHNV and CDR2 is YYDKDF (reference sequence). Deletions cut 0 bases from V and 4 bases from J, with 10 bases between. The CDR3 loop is CATSRDGGRYEQYF. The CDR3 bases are TGTGCCACCAGCAGAGATGGGGGCCGATACGAGCAGTACTTC.

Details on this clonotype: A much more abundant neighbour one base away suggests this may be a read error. The CDR3 sequence is CASSGGQGQRGDEQYF. The CDR3 bases are TGTGCCAGCAGCGGGGGACAGGGGCAGAGAGGGGACGAGCAGTACTTC. The rearrangement links TRBV9 to TRBJ2-7; 10 nucleotides match TRBD1. The J segment lost 5 bases and the V segment lost 3 bases, leaving 11 bases of the junction unmatched. The CDR3 has 16 amino acids. Germline V gene lookup returns CDR1 SGDLS and CDR2 YYNGEE.

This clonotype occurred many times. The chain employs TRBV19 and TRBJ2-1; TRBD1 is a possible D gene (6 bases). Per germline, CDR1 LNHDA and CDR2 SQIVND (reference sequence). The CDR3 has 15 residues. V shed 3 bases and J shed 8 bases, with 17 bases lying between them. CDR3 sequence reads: CASSMLQGKTHEQFF. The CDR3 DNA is TGTGCCAGTAGTATGCTACAGGGTAAAACCCATGAGCAGTTCTTC.

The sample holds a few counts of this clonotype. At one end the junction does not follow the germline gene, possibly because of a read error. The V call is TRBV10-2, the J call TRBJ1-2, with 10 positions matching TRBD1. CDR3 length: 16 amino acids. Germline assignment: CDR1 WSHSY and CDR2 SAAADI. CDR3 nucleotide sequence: TGTGCCAGCAGTGAATTAGGGACAGGGGTTTCTTATGGCTACACCTTC. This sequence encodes CASSELGTGVSYGYTF.

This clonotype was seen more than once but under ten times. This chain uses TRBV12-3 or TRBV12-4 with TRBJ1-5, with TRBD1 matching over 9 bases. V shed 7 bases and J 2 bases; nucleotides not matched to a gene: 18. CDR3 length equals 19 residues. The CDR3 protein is CASTLIRDREGVRNQPQHF. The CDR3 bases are TGTGCCAGCACCTTGATCCGGGACAGGGAGGGTGTCCGCAATCAGCCCCAGCATTTT.